The 5 T cell receptor beta chains reported below all come from one sample, sequenced in a study of shared clonotypes between healthy human individuals. Assay used: immunoSEQ multiplex PCR; TCRdb lists only in-frame clones, some missing. The sample has over a million clones, more than 75% seen once. Sequenced: memory CD4+ T cells from PBMCs. Described subset: CD45RA-negative fraction. The receptors stem from a man in his late teens or twenties in good health. Some clones in this sample may be carry-over from other donors' samples.

The V call is TRBV5-1, the J call TRBJ1-2, with D possibly being TRBD1 (5 bases). With 6 bases removed from V and 1 base from J, the gap between germline ends came to 16 bases. The CDR3 is made up of 15 amino acids. CDR1 is SGHRS, CDR2 YFSETQ, per germline. The CDR3 region has the DNA TGCGCCAGCAAGGGCGCAGCGGGGGATAACTATGGCTACACCTTC. Translation: CASKGAAGDNYGYTF.

About this clone: One end of the junction fails to match germline, which may point to a read error. The rearrangement joins TRBV2 to TRBJ2-7, with 7 bases identical to TRBD1. The germline CDR1 and CDR2 sequences are SNHLY and FYNNEI. This CDR3 comprises 15 residues. The CDR3 sequence is CASREGQAYSYEQYF. For the CDR3, the DNA is TGTGCCAGCAGGGAAGGACAGGCATACTCCTACGAGCAGTACTTC.

This clone turned up a few times. The chain joins TRBV5-4 to TRBJ1-2; 8 bases are a match to TRBD1. This CDR3 region has 15 residues. V gave up 4 bases and J gave up 3 bases; unmatched junction bases: 8. CDR1 is SGHNT, CDR2 YYREEE, per germline (reference sequence). The CDR3 is CASSAMTGADYGYTF. Written as DNA, the CDR3 is TGTGCCAGCAGCGCCATGACAGGGGCCGACTATGGCTACACCTTC.

The chain recombines TRBV7-2 with TRBJ2-3, with D unresolved. The CDR3 has 14 residues. CDR1 and CDR2 from the germline V gene are SGHTA and FQGNSA. V was clipped by 0 bases and J by 2 bases, with 6 bases between them. The DNA for the CDR3 is TGTGCCAGCAGCTTAGCTCGCGCCACAGATACGCAGTATTTT. Translating gives CASSLARATDTQYF.

This clone was counted only a few times. V and J are TRBV2 and TRBJ1-2; 8 nucleotides align to TRBD1. The CDR3 is 13 residues long. Germline V gene sequence: CDR1 SNHLY, CDR2 FYNNEI. The V segment lost 9 bases and the J segment 7 bases; nucleotides outside the gene matches: 10. The CDR3 coding sequence is TGTGCCAGTACCCGCCAGGGGGCGCCTGGCTACACCTTC. It codes for CASTRQGAPGYTF.